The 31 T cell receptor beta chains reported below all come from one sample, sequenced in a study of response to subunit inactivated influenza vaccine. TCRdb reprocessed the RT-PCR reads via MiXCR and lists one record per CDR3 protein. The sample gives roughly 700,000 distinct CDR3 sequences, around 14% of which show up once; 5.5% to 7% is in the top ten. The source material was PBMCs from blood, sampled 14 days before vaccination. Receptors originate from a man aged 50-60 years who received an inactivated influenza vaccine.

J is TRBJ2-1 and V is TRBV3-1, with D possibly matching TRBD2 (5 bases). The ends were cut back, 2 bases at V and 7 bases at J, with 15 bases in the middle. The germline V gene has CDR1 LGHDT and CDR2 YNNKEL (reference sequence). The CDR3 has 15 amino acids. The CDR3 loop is CASSQRGLLGNEQFF. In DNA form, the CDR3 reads TGTGCCAGCAGCCAACGAGGACTTCTTGGGAATGAGCAGTTCTTC.

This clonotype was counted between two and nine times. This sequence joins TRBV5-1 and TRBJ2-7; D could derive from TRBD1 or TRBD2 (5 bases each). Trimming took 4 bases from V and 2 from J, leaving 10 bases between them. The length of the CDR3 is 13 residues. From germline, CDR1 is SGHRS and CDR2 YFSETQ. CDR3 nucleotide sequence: TGCGCCAGCAGCGAGGGACGCCCCTACGAGCAGTACTTC. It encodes CASSEGRPYEQYF.

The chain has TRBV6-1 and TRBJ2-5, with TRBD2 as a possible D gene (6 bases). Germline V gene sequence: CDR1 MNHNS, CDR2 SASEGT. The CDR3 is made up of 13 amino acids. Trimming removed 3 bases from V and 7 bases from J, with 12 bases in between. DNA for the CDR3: TGTGCCAGCAGTGATTGGCTAGCGCGGACCCAGTACTTC. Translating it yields CASSDWLARTQYF.

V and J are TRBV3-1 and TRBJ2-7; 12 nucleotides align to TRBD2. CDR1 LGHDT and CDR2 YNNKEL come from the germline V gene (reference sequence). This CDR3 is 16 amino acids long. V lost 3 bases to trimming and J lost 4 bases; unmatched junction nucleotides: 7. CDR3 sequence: CASSQTSGLAGYEQYF. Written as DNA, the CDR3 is TGTGCCAGCAGCCAGACCTCGGGACTAGCGGGTTACGAGCAGTACTTC.

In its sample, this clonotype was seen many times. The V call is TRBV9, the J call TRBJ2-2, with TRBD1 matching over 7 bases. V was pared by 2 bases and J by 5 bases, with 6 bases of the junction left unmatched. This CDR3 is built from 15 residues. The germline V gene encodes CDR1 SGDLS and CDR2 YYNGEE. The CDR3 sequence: CASSVSGQQTGELFF. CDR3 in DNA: TGTGCCAGCAGCGTTTCGGGACAGCAGACCGGGGAGCTGTTTTTT.

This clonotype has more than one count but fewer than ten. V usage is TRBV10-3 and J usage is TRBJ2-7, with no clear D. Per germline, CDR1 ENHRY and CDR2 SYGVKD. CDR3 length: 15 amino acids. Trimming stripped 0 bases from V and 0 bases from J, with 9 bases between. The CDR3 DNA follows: TGTGCCATCAGTGAGTCGGGAAGCCTCTCCTACGAGCAGTACTTC. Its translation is CAISESGSLSYEQYF.

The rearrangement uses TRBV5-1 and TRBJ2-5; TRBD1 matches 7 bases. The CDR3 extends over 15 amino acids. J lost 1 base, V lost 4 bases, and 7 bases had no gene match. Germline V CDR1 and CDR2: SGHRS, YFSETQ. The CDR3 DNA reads TGCGCCAGCAGCGGCAGGGGGTCGGGCCAAGAGACCCAGTACTTC. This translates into CASSGRGSGQETQYF.

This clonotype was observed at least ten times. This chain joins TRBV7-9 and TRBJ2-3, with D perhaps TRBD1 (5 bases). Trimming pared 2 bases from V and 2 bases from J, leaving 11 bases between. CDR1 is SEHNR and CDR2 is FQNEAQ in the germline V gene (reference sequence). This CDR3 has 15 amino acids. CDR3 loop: CASSLNQGHTDTQYF. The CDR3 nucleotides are TGTGCCAGCAGCTTAAATCAGGGCCACACAGATACGCAGTATTTT.

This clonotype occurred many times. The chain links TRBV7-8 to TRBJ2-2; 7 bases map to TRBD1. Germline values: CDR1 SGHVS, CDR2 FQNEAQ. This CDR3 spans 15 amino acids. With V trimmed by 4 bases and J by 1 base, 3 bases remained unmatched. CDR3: CASSSYRGNTGELFF. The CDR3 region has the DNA TGTGCCAGCAGCTCGTACAGGGGGAACACCGGGGAGCTGTTTTTT. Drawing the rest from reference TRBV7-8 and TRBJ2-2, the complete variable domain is GAGVSQSPRYKVAKRGQDVALRCDPISGHVSLFWYQQALGQGPEFLTYFQNEAQLDKSGLPSDRFFAERPEGSVSTLKIQRTQQEDSAVYLCASSSYRGNTGELFFGEGSRLTVL.

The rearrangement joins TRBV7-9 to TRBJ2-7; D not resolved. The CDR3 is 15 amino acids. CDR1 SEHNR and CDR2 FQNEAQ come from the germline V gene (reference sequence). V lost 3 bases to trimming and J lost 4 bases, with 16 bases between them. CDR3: CASSFTAGSLYEQYF. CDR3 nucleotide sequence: TGTGCCAGCAGCTTTACGGCAGGATCATTATACGAGCAGTACTTC.

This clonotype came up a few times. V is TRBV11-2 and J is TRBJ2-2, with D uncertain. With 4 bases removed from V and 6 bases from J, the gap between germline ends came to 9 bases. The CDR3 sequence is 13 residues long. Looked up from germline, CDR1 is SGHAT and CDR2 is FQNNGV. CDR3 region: CASSSNQPGELFF. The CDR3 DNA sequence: TGTGCCAGCAGCTCCAATCAGCCCGGGGAGCTGTTTTTT.

CDR3 region: CASSHHKTDTGELFF. As DNA, the CDR3 is TGTGCCAGCAGCCATCATAAGACAGATACCGGGGAGCTGTTTTTT. J is TRBJ2-2 and V is TRBV4-2, with a tentative D call TRBD1 (5 bases). V lost 3 bases and J 5 bases, leaving 13 bases between the germline ends. Germline CDR1 and CDR2: LGHNA and YNFKEQ. This CDR3 has 15 residues.

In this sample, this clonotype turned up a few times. The CDR3 reads CASSQAGHTTDTQYF. The CDR3 nucleotides are TGTGCCAGCAGCCAAGCCGGACATACCACAGATACGCAGTATTTT. The gene calls are TRBV4-2 and TRBJ2-3; D is perhaps TRBD1 (5 bases). Trimming took 1 base from V and 2 from J, leaving 10 bases between them. This CDR3 contains 15 residues. The germline CDR1 and CDR2 sequences are LGHNA and YNFKEQ.

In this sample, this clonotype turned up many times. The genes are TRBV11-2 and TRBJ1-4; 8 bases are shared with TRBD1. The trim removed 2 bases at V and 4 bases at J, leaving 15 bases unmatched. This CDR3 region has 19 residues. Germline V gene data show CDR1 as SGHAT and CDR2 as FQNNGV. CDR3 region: CASSLPGTGPSTLNEKLFF. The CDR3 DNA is TGTGCCAGCAGCTTACCCGGGACAGGACCCTCTACCCTTAATGAAAAACTGTTTTTT.

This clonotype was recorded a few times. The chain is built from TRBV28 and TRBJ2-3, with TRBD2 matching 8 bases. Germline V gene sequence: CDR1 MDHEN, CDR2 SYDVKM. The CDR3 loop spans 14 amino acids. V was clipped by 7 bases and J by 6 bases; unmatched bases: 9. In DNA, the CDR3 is TGTGCCAGCATAACCGCGGGGGGATCCGATACGCAGTATTTT. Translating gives CASITAGGSDTQYF.

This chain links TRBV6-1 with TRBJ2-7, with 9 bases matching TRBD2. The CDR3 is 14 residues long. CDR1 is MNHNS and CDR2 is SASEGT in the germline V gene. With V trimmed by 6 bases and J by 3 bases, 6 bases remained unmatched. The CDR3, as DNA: TGTGCCAGCAGCCCGGCTAGCGGGGTCTACGAGCAGTACTTC. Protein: CASSPASGVYEQYF.

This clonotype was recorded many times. The CDR3 spells CASSLEAASYGYTF. In DNA form, the CDR3 reads TGCGCCAGCAGCTTGGAGGCAGCTAGCTATGGCTACACCTTC. This sequence joins TRBV5-1 and TRBJ1-2; D is unresolved. Germline assignment: CDR1 SGHRS and CDR2 YFSETQ. The germline V and J ends were trimmed by 0 bases and 4 bases, with 10 bases remaining between them. This CDR3 has 14 residues.

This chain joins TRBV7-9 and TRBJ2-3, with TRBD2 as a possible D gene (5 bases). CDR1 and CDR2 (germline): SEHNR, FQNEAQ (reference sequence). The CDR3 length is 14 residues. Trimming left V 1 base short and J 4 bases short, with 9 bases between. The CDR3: CASSLDAGSDTQYF. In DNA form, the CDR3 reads TGTGCCAGCAGCTTAGATGCGGGTTCAGATACGCAGTATTTT.

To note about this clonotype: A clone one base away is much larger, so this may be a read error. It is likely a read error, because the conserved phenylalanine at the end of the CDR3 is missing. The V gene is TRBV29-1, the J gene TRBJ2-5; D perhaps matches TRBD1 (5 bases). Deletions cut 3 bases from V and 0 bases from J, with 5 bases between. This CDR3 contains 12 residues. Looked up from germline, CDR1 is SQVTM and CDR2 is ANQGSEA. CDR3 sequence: CSVDRDQETQYL. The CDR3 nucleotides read TGCAGCGTTGACAGGGACCAAGAGACCCAGTACCTC.

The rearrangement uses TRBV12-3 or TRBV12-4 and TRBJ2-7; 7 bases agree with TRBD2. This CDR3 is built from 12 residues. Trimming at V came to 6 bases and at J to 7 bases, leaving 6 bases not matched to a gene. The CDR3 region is CASRRETGEQYF. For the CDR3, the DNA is TGTGCCAGCAGGCGGGAGACGGGGGAGCAGTACTTC.

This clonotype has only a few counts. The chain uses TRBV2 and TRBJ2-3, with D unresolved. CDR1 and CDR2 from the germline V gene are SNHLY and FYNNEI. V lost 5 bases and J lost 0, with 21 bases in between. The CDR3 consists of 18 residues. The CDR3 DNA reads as TGTGCCAGCAGTCACCCGGCCATGTGGCTAACCAGCACAGATACGCAGTATTTT. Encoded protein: CASSHPAMWLTSTDTQYF. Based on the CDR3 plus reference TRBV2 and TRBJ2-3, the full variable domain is EPEVTQTPSHQVTQMGQEVILRCVPISNHLYFYWYRQILGQKVEFLVSFYNNEISEKSEIFDDQFSVERPDGSNFTLKIRSTKLEDSAMYFCASSHPAMWLTSTDTQYFGPGTRLTVL.

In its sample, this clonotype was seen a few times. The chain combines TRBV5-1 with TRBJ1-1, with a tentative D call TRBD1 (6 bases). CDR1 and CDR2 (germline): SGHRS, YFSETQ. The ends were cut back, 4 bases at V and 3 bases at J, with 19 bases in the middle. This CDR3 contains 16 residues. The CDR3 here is CASSPRDGGADTEAFF. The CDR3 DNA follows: TGCGCCAGCAGCCCCCGCGACGGGGGCGCGGACACTGAAGCTTTCTTT.

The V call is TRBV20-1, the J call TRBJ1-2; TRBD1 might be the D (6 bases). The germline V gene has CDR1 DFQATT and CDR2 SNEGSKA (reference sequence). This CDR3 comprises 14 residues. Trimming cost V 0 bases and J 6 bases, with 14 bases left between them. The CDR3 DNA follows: TGCAGTGCTAGAGATGTTCGGGGGCGGGATGGCTACACCTTC. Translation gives CSARDVRGRDGYTF.

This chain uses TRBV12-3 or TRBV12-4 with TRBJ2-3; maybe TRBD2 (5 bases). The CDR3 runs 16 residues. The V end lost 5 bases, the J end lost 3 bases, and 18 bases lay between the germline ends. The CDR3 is CASSPPEERKTDTQYF. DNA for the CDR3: TGTGCCAGCAGTCCCCCAGAGGAGCGGAAAACAGATACGCAGTATTTT.

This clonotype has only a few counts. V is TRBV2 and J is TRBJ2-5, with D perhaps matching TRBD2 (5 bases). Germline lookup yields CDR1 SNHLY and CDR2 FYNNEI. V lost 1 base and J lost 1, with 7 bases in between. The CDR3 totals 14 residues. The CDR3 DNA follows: TGTGCCAGCAGTGAAGGGCGGGCCCAAGAGACCCAGTACTTC. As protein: CASSEGRAQETQYF. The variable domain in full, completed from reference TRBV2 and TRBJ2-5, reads EPEVTQTPSHQVTQMGQEVILRCVPISNHLYFYWYRQILGQKVEFLVSFYNNEISEKSEIFDDQFSVERPDGSNFTLKIRSTKLEDSAMYFCASSEGRAQETQYFGPGTRLLVL.

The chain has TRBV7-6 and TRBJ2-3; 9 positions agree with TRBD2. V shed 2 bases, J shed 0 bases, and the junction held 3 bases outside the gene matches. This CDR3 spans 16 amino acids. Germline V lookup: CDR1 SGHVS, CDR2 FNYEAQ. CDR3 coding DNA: TGTGCCAGCAGCTTATCTAGCGGGGCTAGCACAGATACGCAGTATTTT. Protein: CASSLSSGASTDTQYF.

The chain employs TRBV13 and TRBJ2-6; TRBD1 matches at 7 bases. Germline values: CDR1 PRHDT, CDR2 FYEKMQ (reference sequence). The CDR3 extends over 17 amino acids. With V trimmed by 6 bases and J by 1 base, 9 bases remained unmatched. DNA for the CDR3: TGTGCCAGCAGACCCAGGGGGACCGCTTCTGGGGCCAACGTCCTGACTTTC. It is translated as CASRPRGTASGANVLTF.

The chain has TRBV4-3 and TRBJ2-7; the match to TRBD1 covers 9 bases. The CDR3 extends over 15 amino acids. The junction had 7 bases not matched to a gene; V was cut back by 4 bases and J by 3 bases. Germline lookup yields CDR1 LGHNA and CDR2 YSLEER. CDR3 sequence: CASSLLPGQGYEQYF. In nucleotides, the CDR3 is TGCGCCAGCAGCCTCCTACCGGGACAGGGCTACGAGCAGTACTTC.

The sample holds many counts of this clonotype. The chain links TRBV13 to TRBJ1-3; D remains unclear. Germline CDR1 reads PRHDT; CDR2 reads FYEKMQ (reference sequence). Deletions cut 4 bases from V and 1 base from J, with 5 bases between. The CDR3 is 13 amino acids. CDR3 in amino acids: CASSYGSGNTIYF. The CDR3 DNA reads TGTGCCAGCAGCTATGGGTCTGGAAACACCATATATTTT.

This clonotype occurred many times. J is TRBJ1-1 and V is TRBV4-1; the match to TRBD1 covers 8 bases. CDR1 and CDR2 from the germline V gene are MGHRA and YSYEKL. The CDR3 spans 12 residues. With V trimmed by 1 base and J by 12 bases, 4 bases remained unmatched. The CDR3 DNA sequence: TGCGCCAGCAGCCAAGGGACAGGGAGGACTTTCTTT. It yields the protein CASSQGTGRTFF.

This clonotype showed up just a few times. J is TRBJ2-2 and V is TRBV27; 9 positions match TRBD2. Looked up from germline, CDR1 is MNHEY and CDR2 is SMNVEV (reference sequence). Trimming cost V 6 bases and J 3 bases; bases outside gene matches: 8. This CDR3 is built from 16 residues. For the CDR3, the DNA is TGTGCCAGCAGCCTAATCGGGACTAGCTACACCGGGGAGCTGTTTTTT. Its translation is CASSLIGTSYTGELFF.